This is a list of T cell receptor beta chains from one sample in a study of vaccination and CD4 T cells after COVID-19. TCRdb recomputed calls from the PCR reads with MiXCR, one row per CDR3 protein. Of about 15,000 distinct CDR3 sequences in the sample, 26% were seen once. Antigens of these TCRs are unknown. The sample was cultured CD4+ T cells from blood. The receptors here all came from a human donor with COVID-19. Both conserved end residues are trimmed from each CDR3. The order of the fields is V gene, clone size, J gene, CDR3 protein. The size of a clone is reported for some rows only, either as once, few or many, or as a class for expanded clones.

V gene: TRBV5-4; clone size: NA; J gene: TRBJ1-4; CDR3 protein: ASSLAAGGNEKLF
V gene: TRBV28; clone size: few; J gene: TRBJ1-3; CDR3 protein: ASRDGGGYSGNTIY
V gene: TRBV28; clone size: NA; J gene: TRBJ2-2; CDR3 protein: ASRKGSVDGELF
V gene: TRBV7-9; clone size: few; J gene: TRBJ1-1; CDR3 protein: ASSPRLNTEAF
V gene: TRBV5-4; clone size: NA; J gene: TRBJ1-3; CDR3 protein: ASSLGGQGYGNTIY
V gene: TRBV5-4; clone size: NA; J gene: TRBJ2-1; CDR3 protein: ASSLASGGVRPNEQF
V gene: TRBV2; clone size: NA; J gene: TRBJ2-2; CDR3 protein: ASDDREGTGELF
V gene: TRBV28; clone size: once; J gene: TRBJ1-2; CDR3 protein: ASSPGLGSYGYT
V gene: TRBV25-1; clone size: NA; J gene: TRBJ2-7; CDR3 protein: ASSDSGGPRYEQY
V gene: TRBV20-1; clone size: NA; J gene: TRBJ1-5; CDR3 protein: SASGTAEGQPQH
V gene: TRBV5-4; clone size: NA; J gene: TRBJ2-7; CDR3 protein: ASSLGQDFYEQY
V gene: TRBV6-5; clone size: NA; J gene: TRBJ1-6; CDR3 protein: ASSYFGGASYNSPLH
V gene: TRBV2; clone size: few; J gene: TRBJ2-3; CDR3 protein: ASSTRTSGGTDTQY
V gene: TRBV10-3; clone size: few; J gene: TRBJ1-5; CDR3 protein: AISERTGDNQPQH
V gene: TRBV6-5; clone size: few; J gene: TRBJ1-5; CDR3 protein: ASSWRHSNQPQH
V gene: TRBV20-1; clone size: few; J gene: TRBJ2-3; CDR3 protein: SAISTDTQY
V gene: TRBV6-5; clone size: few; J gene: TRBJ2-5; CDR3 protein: ASSYTAAGGMETQY
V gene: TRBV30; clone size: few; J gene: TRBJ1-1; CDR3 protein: AWVPGTGGTEAF
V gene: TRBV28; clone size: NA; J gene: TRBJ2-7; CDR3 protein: ASSRGSVGGDEQY
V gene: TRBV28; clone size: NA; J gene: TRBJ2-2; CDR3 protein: ATDPVTGELF
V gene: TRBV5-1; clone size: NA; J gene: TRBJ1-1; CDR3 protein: ASSVTGGNAEAF
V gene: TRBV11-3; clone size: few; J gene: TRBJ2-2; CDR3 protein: ASSYITGELF
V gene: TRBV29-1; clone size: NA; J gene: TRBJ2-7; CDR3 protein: SVGGDAVGQY
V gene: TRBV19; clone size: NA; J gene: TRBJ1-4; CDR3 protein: ASSTTGTGPGGEKLF
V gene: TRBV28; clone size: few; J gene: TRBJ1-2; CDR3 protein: ASRANYGYT
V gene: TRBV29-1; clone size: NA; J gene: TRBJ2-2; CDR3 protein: SGPYVSGGAPGELF
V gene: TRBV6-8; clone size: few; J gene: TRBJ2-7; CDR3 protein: ASSYATGLQDYEQY
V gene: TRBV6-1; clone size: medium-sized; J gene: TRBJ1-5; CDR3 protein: ASRTGTGGVGGNQPQH
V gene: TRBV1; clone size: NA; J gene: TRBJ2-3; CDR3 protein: TSSPRTSGGGTDTQY
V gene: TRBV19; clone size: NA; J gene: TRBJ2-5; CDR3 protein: ASSIEGGGLRQETQY
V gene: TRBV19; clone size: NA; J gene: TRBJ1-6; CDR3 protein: ASRGLGSLSSNSPLH
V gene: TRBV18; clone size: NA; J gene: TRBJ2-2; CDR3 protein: ASSPRTTANTGELF
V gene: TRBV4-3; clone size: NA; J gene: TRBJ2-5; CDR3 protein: ASSQEPSRGQTQY
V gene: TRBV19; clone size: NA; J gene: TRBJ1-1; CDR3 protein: ASSIVDSEAF
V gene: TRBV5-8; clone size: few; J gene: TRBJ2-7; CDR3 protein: ASSLDFGRGGEQY
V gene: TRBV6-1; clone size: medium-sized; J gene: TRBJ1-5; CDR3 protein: ASSMTGNSNQPQH
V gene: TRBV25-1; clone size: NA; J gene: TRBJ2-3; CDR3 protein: ASSAGAGTQY
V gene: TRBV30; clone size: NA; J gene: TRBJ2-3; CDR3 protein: AWSETGGHTDTQY
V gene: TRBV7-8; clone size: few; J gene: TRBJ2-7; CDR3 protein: ASSLVTDEQY
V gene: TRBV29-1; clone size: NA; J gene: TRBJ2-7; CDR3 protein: SVYGQYEQY
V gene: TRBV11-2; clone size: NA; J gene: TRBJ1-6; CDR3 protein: ASSFGQLNSPLH
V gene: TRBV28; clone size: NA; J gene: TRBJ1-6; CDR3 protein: ASSLTRQGTGIPLH
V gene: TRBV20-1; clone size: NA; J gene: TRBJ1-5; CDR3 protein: SASKSGSNQPRH
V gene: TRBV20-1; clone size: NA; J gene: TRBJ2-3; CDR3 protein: SAPAATPHSDTQY
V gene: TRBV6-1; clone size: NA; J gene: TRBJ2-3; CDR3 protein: ASGPLLHTDTQY
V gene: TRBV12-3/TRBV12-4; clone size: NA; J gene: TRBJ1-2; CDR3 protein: ASRPNRVDGYT
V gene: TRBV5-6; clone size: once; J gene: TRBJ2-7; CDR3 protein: ASSSSREQY
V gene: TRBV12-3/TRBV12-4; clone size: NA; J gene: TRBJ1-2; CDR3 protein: ASSNPYGYT
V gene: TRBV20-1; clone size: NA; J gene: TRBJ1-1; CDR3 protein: SAGTQNTEAF
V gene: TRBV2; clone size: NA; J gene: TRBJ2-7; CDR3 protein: ASSEVQGAYEQY
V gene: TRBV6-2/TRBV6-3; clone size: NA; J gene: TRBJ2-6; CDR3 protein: ASRDGANVLT
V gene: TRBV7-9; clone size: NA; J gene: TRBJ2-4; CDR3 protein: ASRLAGRYIQY
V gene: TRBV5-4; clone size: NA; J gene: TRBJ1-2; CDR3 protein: ASSPGGGQTNYGYT
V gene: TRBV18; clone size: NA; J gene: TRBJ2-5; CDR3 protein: ASSPGTVETQY